This T cell receptor beta chain emerged from a study of vaccination and CD4 T cells after COVID-19. Documented treatment: approximately nine-day PBMC culture with coronavirus spike peptide pools or control peptides (ViraFEST assay). Pre-COVID-19 pandemic sampling (2011-2018) yielded the unexposed donor's CD4+ T cells. This clonotype was detected only once. Its antigen is still unknown. The study sequenced cultured CD4+ T cell DNA using the Oncomine TCR Beta short-read assay. Cultured CD4+ T cells yielded the extracted genomic DNA. TCRdb independently ran MiXCR on the PCR reads; one entry per CDR3 protein. Among around 10,000 distinct CDR3 sequences, 30% to 40% were seen once, and the ten largest hold around a fifth. The germline CDR1 and CDR2 sequences are MNHNS and SASEGT. The V and J ends lost 8 bases and 9 bases, in that order; junction bases with no gene match: 6. The CDR3 has 14 residues.

This receptor was obtained from a human donor in good health. Sequences were obtained from CD4+ T cells from blood, cultured in vitro. The genes are TRBV6-1 and TRBJ2-1, with 14 bases lining up with TRBD2. This CDR3 reads CASQGLAGDREQFF. CDR3 coding DNA: TGTGCCAGCCAGGGACTAGCGGGAGATCGTGAGCAGTTCTTC.